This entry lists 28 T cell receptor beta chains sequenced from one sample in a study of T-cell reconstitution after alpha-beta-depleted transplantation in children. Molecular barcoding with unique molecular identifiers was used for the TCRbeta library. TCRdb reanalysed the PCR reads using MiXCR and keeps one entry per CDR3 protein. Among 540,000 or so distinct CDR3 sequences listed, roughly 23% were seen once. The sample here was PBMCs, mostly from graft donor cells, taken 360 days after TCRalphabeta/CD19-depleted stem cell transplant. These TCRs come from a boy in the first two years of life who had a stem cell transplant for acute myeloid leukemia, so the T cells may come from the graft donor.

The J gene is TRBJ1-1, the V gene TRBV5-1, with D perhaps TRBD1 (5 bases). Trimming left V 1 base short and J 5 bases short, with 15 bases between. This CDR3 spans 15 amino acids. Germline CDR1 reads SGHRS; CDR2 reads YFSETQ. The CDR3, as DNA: TGCGCCAGCAGCTTGTGGGGACCGGGCAGTACTGAAGCTTTCTTT. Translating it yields CASSLWGPGSTEAFF. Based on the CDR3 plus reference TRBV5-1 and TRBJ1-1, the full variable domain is KAGVTQTPRYLIKTRGQQVTLSCSPISGHRSVSWYQQTPGQGLQFLFEYFSETQRNKGNFPGRFSGRQFSNSRSEMNVSTLELGDSALYLCASSLWGPGSTEAFFGQGTRLTVV.

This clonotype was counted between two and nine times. The CDR3 sequence is CASTQGQGAYNEQFF. Written as DNA, the CDR3 is TGTGCCAGCACTCAGGGACAGGGAGCCTACAATGAGCAGTTCTTC. V usage is TRBV12-3 or TRBV12-4 and J usage is TRBJ2-1; 9 nucleotides agree with TRBD1. With V trimmed by 7 bases and J by 2 bases, 6 bases remained unmatched. The CDR3 covers 15 residues.

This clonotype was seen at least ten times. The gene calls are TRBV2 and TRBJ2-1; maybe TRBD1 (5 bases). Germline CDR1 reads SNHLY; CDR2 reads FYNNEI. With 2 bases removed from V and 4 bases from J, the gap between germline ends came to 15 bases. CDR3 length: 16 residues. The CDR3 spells CASSEPLGEPYNEQFF. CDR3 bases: TGTGCCAGCAGTGAACCCTTAGGGGAACCTTACAATGAGCAGTTCTTC.

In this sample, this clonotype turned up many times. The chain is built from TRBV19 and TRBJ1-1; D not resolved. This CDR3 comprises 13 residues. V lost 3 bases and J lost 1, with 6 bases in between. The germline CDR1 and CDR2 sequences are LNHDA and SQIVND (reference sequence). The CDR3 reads CASSIGPNTEAFF. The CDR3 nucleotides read TGTGCCAGTAGTATCGGACCGAACACTGAAGCTTTCTTT.

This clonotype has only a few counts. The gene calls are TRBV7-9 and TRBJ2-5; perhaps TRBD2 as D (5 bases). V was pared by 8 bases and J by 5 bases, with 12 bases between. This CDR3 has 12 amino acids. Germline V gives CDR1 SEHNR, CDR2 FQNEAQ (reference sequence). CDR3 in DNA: TGTGCCAGCGGTTCGAGGGATGAGACCCAGTACTTC. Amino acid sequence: CASGSRDETQYF.

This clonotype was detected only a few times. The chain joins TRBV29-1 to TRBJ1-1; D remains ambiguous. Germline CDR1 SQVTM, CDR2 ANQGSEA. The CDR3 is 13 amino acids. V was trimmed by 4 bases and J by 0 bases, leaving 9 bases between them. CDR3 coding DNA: TGCAGCGTTGCCAGAATTATGAACACTGAAGCTTTCTTT. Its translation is CSVARIMNTEAFF.

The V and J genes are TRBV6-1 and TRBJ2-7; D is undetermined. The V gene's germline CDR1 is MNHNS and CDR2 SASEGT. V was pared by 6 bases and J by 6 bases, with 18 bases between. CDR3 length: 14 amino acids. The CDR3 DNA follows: TGTGCCAGCAGCCCTACGAGAAGGGTCGGCGAGCAGTACGTC. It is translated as CASSPTRRVGEQYV.

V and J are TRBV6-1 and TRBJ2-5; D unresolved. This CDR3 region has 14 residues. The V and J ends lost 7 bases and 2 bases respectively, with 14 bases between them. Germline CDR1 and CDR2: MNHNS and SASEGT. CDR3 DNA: TGTGCCAGCAAGTGGAACGCGAATCAAGAGACCCAGTACTTC. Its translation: CASKWNANQETQYF.

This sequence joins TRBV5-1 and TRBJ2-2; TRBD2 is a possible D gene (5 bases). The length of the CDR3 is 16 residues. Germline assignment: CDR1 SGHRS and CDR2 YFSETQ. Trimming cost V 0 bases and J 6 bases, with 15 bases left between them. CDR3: CASSLAASFTAGELFF. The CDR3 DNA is TGCGCCAGCAGCTTGGCTGCTAGCTTTACGGCCGGGGAGCTGTTTTTT.

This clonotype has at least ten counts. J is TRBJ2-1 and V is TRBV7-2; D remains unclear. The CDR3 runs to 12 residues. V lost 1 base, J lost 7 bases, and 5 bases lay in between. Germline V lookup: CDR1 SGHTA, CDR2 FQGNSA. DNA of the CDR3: TGTGCCAGCAGCTTAGTGGAGAATGAGCAGTTCTTC. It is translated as CASSLVENEQFF.

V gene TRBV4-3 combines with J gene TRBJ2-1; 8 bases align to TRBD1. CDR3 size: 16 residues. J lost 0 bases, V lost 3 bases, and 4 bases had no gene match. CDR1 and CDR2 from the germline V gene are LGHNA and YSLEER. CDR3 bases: TGCGCCAGCAGCCAGTCAGGGGGCCTCTCCTACAATGAGCAGTTCTTC. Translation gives CASSQSGGLSYNEQFF.

The CDR3 sequence: CSASWRDRFMNTEAFF. The CDR3 DNA reads TGCAGTGCTAGTTGGCGGGACAGGTTCATGAACACTGAAGCTTTCTTT. The chain combines TRBV20-1 with TRBJ1-1, with TRBD1 matching 8 bases. Trimming cost V 3 bases and J 0 bases; bases outside gene matches: 9. Per germline, CDR1 DFQATT and CDR2 SNEGSKA (reference sequence). There are 16 residues in the CDR3.

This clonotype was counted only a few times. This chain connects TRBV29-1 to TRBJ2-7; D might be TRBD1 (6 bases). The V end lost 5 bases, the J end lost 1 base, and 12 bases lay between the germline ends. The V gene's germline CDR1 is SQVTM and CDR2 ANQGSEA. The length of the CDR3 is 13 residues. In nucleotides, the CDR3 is TGCAGCGTTTCAGGACAGAGTTCCTACGAGCAGTACTTC. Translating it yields CSVSGQSSYEQYF.

CDR3: CASSLYGGPDTQYF. As DNA, the CDR3 is TGTGCCAGCAGCTTATACGGCGGCCCAGATACGCAGTATTTT. The chain carries TRBV11-2 and TRBJ2-3; no firm D call. Germline-derived CDR1 and CDR2 are SGHAT and FQNNGV. Trimming shortened V by 2 bases and J by 4 bases, and 10 bases separated the two germline ends. The CDR3 has 14 amino acids.

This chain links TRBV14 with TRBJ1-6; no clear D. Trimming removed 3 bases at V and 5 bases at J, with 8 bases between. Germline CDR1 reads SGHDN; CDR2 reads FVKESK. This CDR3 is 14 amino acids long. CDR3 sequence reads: CASSQTMHNSPLHF. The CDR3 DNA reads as TGTGCCAGCAGCCAGACAATGCATAATTCACCCCTCCACTTT.

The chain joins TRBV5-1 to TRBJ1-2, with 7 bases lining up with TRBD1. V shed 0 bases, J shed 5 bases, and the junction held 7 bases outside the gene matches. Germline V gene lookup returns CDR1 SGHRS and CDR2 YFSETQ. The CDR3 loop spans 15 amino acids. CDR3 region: CASSLAAGTAYGYTF. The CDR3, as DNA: TGCGCCAGCAGCTTGGCCGCTGGGACAGCATATGGCTACACCTTC.

This CDR3 is CASRLTSTSSGYEQYV. The DNA of the CDR3 is TGTGCCAGCAGATTGACTAGCACATCCAGCGGGTACGAGCAGTACGTC. The chain links TRBV21-1 to TRBJ2-7; the table's D call, TRBD2, was not checked against the DNA. TRBV21-1 is deemed a pseudogene. This CDR3 is built from 16 residues.

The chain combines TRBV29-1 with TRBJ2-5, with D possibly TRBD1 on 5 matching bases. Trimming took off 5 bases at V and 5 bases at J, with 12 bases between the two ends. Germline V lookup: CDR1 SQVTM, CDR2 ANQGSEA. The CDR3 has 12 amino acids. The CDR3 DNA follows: TGCAGCGTTTCCAGGGTCGCCGAGACCCAGTACTTC. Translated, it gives CSVSRVAETQYF.

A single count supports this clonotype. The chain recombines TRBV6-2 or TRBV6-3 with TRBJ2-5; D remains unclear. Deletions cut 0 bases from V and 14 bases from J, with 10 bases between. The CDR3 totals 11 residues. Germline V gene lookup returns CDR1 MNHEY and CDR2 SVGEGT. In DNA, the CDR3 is TGTGCCAGCAGTTACTCGGTCCTACTATACTTC. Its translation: CASSYSVLLYF.

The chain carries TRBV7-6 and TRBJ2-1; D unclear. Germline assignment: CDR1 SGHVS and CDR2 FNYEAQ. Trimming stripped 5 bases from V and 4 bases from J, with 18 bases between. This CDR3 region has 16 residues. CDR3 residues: CASSLYQPSSYNEQFF. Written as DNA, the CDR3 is TGTGCCAGCAGCCTATATCAGCCGTCCTCTTACAATGAGCAGTTCTTC.

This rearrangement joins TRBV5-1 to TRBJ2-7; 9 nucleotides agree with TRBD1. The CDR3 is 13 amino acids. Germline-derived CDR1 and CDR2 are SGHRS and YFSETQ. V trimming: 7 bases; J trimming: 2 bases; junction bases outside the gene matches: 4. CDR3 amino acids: CASSGQGTYEQYF. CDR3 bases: TGCGCCAGCTCCGGACAGGGGACCTACGAGCAGTACTTC.

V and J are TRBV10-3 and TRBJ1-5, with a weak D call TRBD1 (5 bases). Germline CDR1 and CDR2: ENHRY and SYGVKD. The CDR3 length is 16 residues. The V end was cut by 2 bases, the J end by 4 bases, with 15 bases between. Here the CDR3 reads CAISEGPGASNQPQHF. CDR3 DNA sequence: TGTGCCATCAGTGAGGGTCCTGGGGCCTCAAATCAGCCCCAGCATTTT.

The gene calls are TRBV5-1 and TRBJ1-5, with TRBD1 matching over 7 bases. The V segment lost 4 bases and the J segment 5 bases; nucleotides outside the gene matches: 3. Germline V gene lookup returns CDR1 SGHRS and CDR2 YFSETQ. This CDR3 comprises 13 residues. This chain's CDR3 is CASSPGTDQPQHF. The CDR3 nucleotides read TGCGCCAGCAGCCCAGGGACAGATCAGCCCCAGCATTTT.

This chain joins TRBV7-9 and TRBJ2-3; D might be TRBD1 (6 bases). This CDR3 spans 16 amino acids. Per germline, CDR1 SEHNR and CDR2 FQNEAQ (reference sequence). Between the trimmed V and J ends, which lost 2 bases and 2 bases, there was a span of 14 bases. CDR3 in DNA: TGTGCCAGCAGCTTAAGACGGGACACTTTCACAGATACGCAGTATTTT. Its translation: CASSLRRDTFTDTQYF.

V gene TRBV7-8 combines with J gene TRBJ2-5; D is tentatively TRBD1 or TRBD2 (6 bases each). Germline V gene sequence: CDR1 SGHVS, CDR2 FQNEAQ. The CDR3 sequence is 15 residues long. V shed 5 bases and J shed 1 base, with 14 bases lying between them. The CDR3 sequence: CASSPRGQPQETQYF. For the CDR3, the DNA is TGTGCCAGCAGCCCCCGGGGGCAGCCCCAAGAGACCCAGTACTTC.

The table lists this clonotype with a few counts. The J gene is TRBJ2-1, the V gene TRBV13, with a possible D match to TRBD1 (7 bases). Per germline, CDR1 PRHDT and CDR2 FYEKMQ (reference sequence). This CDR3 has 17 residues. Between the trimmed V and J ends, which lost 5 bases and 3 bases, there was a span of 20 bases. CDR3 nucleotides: TGTGCCAGCAGCGGATATCTCAGGGGGGCCGTCTACAATGAGCAGTTCTTC. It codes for CASSGYLRGAVYNEQFF.

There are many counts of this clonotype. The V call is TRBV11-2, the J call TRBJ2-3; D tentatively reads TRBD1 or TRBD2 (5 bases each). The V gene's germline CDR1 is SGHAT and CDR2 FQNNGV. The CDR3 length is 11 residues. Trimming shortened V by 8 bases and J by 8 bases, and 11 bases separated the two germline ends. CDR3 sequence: CASGTVSTQYF. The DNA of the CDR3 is TGTGCCAGCGGGACGGTCAGTACGCAGTATTTT.

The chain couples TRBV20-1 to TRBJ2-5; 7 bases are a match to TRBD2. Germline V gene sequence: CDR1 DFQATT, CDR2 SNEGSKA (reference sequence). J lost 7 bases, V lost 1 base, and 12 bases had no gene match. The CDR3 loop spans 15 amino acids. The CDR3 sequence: CSARAPVRPGGTQYF. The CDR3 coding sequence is TGCAGTGCTAGAGCCCCTGTTCGTCCGGGGGGGACCCAGTACTTC.